One T cell receptor beta chain is described in this entry. Its antigen remains unidentified. The sample comes from a study of shared clonotypes between healthy human individuals. Whole-study findings and limits: The generation probabilities recorded for non-shared clonotypes fell below those of clonotypes shared by all four donors. How much donors shared clonotypes was expected to be affected by sequencing depth. Only a few donors were included, so the genetic and exposure-history diversity represented was limited.

Trimming pared 6 bases from V and 1 base from J, leaving 8 bases between. This CDR3 has 13 residues. Germline CDR1 is SNHLY and CDR2 is FYNNEI. Several immunoSEQ plates held equal portions of the genomic DNA taken from each subset. TCRdb keeps only in-frame clones here, not all; method: immunoSEQ multiplex PCR. The table lists 2 million to 3 million clones, under 95% of them singletons. The receptor was derived from a man aged 18 to 35 in good health. Some clones in this sample may be carry-over from other donors' samples. Sequences were obtained from naive CD4+ T cells from PBMCs. Noted subset: CD45RA+ positively selected. This chain joins TRBV2 and TRBJ2-3, with D possibly being TRBD2 (5 bases). This CDR3 is CASRGVGTDTQYF. The CDR3, as DNA: TGTGCCAGCAGGGGAGTCGGCACAGATACGCAGTATTTT.